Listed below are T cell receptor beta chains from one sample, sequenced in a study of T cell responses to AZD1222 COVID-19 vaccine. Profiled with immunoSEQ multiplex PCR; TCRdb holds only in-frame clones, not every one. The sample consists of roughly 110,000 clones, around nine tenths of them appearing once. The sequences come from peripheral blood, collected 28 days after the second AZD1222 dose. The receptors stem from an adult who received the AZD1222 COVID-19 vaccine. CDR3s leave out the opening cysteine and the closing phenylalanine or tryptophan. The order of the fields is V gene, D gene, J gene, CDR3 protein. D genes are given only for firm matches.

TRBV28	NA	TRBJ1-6	ASSLNNSPLH
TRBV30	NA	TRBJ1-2	AWNPPGRTYGYT
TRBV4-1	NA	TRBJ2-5	ASSHPGRLQETQY
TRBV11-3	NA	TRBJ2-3	ASSPLGRTFTDTQY
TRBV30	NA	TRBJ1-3	AWRVPGNTIY
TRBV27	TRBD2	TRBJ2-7	ASGGAGGLRHEQY
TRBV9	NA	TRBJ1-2	ASSADETDHYGYT
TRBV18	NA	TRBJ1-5	ASSPQGGQPQH
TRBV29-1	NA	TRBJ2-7	SAPTTAYEQY
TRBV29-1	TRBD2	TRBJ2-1	SVEETSGGWDEQF
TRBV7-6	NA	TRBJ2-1	ASSGLNEQF
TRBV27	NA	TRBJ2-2	ASSFMNTGELF
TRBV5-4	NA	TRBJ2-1	ASTPGLLGGEQF
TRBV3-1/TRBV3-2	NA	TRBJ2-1	ASSQTGGPYNEQF
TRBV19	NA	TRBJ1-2	ASSNGRAYPYGYT
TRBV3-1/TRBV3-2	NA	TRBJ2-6	ASSQEGGANVLT
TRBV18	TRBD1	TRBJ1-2	ASSPKTGEGYT
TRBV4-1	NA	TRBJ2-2	ASSQEKAGRLELF
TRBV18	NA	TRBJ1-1	ASREDRRNTEAF
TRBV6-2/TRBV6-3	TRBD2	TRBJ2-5	ASSAGTSGPQETQY
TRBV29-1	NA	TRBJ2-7	SVEGLTGSRREQY
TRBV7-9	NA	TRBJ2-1	ASSLAGSETEQF